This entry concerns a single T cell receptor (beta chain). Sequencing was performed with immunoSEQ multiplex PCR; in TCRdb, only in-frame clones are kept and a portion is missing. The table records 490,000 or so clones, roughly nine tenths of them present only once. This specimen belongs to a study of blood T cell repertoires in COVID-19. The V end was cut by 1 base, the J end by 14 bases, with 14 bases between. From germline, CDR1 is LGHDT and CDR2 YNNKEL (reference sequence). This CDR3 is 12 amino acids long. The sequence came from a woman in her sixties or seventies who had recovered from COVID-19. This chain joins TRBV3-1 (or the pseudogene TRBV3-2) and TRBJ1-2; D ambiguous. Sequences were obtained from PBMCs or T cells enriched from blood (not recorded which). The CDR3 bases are TGTGCCAGCAGCCAAGCTTCAGGCCCTCGTACCTTC. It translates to CASSQASGPRTF.